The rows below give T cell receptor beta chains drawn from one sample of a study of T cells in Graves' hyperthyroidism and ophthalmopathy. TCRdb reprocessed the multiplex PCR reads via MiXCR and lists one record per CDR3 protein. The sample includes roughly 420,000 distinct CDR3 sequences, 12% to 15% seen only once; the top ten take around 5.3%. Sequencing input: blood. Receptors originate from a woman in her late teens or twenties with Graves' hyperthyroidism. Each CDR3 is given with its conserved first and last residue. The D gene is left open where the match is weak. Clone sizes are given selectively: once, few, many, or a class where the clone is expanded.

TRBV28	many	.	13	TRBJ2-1	CASSLGRVNEQFF	TGTGCCAGCAGTTTAGGACGGGTCAATGAGCAGTTCTTC
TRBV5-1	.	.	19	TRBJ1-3	CASSLIGIGGAVSGNTIYF	TGCGCCAGCAGCTTGATTGGGATTGGAGGGGCGGTCTCTGGAAACACCATATATTTT
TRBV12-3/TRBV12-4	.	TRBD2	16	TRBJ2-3	CASRAGLVPKTDTQYF	TGTGCCAGCAGAGCGGGACTAGTGCCCAAAACAGATACGCAGTATTTT
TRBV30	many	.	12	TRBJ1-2	CAWSYIAGRGTF	TGTGCCTGGAGTTACATCGCAGGGAGGGGCACCTTC
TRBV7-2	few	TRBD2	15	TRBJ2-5	CASSLYTGTSGRNYF	TGTGCCAGCAGCCTGTACACCGGGACTAGCGGACGAAATTACTTC
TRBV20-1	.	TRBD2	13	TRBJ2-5	CSVLRELVETQYF	TGCAGTGTGTTGCGGGAGCTGGTAGAGACCCAGTACTTC
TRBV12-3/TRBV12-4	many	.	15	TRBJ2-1	CASSLGSGHNNEQFF	TGTGCCAGCAGTTTAGGCTCGGGACACAACAATGAGCAGTTCTTC
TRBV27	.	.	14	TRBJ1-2	CASSLQGHDYGYTF	TGTGCCAGCAGTTTGCAGGGGCACGACTATGGCTACACCTTC
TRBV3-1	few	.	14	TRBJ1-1	CASSPTWGDTEAFF	TGTGCCAGCAGCCCCACGTGGGGGGACACTGAAGCTTTCTTT
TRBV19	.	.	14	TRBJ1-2	CASNPRGLGYGYTF	TGTGCCAGTAACCCACGAGGGCTAGGATATGGCTACACCTTC